Detailed here is one T cell receptor beta chain. Germline values: CDR1 SGHAT, CDR2 FQNNGV. With V trimmed by 5 bases and J by 6 bases, 3 bases remained unmatched. The CDR3 consists of 14 residues. The source of the sample is a study of technical replicates of blood from several donors. Here immunoSEQ multiplex PCR was the method, and the copy in TCRdb shows in-frame clones only, minus some. This repertoire shows tens of thousands of clones, 85% to 95% found once; its top ten account for 0.24%. The sequenced material came from T cells isolated from PBMCs. The sequence derives from a human donor in good health. This sequence joins TRBV11-2 and TRBJ2-1, with 11 bases lining up with TRBD2. CDR3 sequence: CASSRGTSGNEQFF. For the CDR3, the DNA is TGTGCCAGCAGCCGGGGGACTAGCGGCAATGAGCAGTTCTTC.